This is a list of T cell receptor beta chains from one sample in a study of response to subunit inactivated influenza vaccine. TCRdb used MiXCR to reprocess the RT-PCR reads, holding one entry per CDR3 protein. In the table there are over 400,000 distinct CDR3 sequences, roughly 11% of which are singletons. Sequencing was performed on PBMCs from blood, taken roughly 46 days after vaccination. These receptors were taken from a man aged 50-60 years who received an inactivated influenza vaccine. CDR3s include the opening cysteine and the closing phenylalanine or tryptophan. The D gene is left open where the match is weak. Some rows have no size entry. The others give once, few or many, or a class for an expanded clone.

j_call | d_call | clone_size | v_call | cdr3_nt | cdr3_aa
TRBJ2-7 | - | - | TRBV6-2/TRBV6-3 | TGTGCCAGCAGTTACCGACCCTACGAGCAGTACTTC | CASSYRPYEQYF
TRBJ1-3 | TRBD1 | - | TRBV7-2 | TGTGCCAGCAGCTCCACAGGGGGCTCTGGAAACACCATATATTTT | CASSSTGGSGNTIYF
TRBJ2-3 | TRBD2 | many | TRBV28 | TGTGCCAGCAGTTTTGGGACTAGCGGGGAAACAGATACGCAGTATTTT | CASSFGTSGETDTQYF
TRBJ2-1 | TRBD2 | many | TRBV20-1 | TGCAGTGCTCTTAGTCTAGCGGGACTCTACACTGAGCAGTTCTTC | CSALSLAGLYTEQFF
TRBJ1-6 | - | - | TRBV20-1 | TGCAGTGCCTCGGCGGGAGGTCTTAATTCACCCCTCCACTTT | CSASAGGLNSPLHF
TRBJ1-2 | - | - | TRBV6-1 | TGTGCCAGCAGAACAGCGGCTCGTGGAGATGGCTACACCTTC | CASRTAARGDGYTF
TRBJ2-3 | - | many | TRBV5-6 | TGTGCCAGTGGAGGCGCTTATGGGGGCACAGATACGCAGTATTTT | CASGGAYGGTDTQYF
TRBJ1-1 | - | - | TRBV7-7 | TGTGCTAGCAGCCTCTCACTACGCGCTGAAGCTTTATTT | CASSLSLRAEALF
TRBJ2-3 | TRBD2 | - | TRBV9 | TGTGCCAGCAGCGTAGCGTTGGCGGGGGGCGCCTTGTATTTT | CASSVALAGGALYF
TRBJ2-5 | - | - | TRBV5-1 | TGCGCCAGCAGCTTGGGGGCAGGACCTCAAGAGACCCAGTACTTC | CASSLGAGPQETQYF
TRBJ2-3 | - | many | TRBV12-3/TRBV12-4 | TGTGCCAGCAGTTTATTTGAATCAGATACGCAGTATTTT | CASSLFESDTQYF
TRBJ2-2 | - | few | TRBV12-3/TRBV12-4 | TGTGCCAGCCTTAGCCTCCGTCCCCAAGCGGGTATCAGGGAGCTGTTTTTT | CASLSLRPQAGIRELFF
TRBJ1-4 | TRBD1 | - | TRBV6-1 | TGTGCCAGCAGCTTGAATCCGGAACAGGGGCGAAATGAAAAACTGTTTTTT | CASSLNPEQGRNEKLFF
TRBJ2-1 | TRBD2 | - | TRBV4-3 | TGCGCCAGCAGCCGGGGAGCGGGGGATTCATACAATGAGCAGTTCTTC | CASSRGAGDSYNEQFF
TRBJ2-1 | TRBD2 | few | TRBV12-3/TRBV12-4 | TGTGCCAGCAGACCGACTAGCGGCCAATACAATGAGCAGTTCTTC | CASRPTSGQYNEQFF
TRBJ2-1 | TRBD2 | many | TRBV7-2 | TGTGCCAGCAGCTTACAGGGACTAGCGGGAGGTGAGCAGTTCTTC | CASSLQGLAGGEQFF
TRBJ2-4 | TRBD2 | many | TRBV4-2 | TGTGCCAGCAGCCAAGATGTAGCGGGGGCCTTAGCCAAAAACATTCAGTACTTC | CASSQDVAGALAKNIQYF
TRBJ2-3 | - | many | TRBV24-1 | TGTGCCACCAGTGATTGGGTCAGCGAAGACACAGATACGCAGTATTTT | CATSDWVSEDTDTQYF
TRBJ1-5 | - | - | TRBV10-3 | TGTGCCATCAGTGAGGGACAGAGGAATCAGCCCCAGCATTTT | CAISEGQRNQPQHF
TRBJ1-4 | TRBD1 | - | TRBV27 | TGTGCCAGCAGTTTATGGACAGGGGATGAAAAACTGTTTTTT | CASSLWTGDEKLFF
TRBJ1-1 | - | - | TRBV5-1 | TGCGCCAGCAGCTTGGCCCAGGGGCAGGCCACTGAAGCTTTCTTT | CASSLAQGQATEAFF
TRBJ2-5 | - | - | TRBV5-4 | TGTGCCAGCAGCTTGGGTGGGACTTATGCAAGGACCCAGTACTTC | CASSLGGTYARTQYF
TRBJ1-5 | TRBD1 | many | TRBV12-3/TRBV12-4 | TGTGCCAGCACCATCCAGGGGGCAGGTCAGCCCCAGCATTTT | CASTIQGAGQPQHF
TRBJ2-7 | - | - | TRBV10-3 | TGTGCCATCAGTGAGTCGTCAGGGTTAGGCGAGCAGTACTTC | CAISESSGLGEQYF
TRBJ2-2 | - | - | TRBV4-1 | TGCGCCAGCAGCCAGGGACGTCCCGGGGAGCTGTTTTTT | CASSQGRPGELFF
TRBJ2-5 | - | few | TRBV5-1 | TGCGCCAGCAGCTTGGAAGGGGGATTCGGGCAAGAGACCCAGTACTTC | CASSLEGGFGQETQYF
TRBJ1-1 | - | many | TRBV20-1 | TGCAGTGCCCCCTTAAACACTGAAGCTTTCTTT | CSAPLNTEAFF
TRBJ2-1 | TRBD2 | few | TRBV20-1 | TGCAGTGCTGGAGCGGGACTCTCCTACAATGAGCAGTTCTTC | CSAGAGLSYNEQFF
TRBJ2-2 | - | - | TRBV5-1 | TGCGCCAGCAGCGGGGAACAGGGATCCACCGGGGAGCTGTTTTTT | CASSGEQGSTGELFF
TRBJ1-1 | - | many | TRBV20-1 | TGCAGTGCTTTTAGTCGCACTGAAGCTTTCTTT | CSAFSRTEAFF
TRBJ2-1 | TRBD2 | few | TRBV7-9 | TGTGCCAGCAGCTTAGGGGCGGGAGAGCCCTACAATGAGCAGTTCTTC | CASSLGAGEPYNEQFF
TRBJ1-3 | TRBD1 | - | TRBV9 | TGTGCCAGCAGCGTAGGACAGGGTACTGGAAACACCATATATTTT | CASSVGQGTGNTIYF
TRBJ1-5 | TRBD1 | - | TRBV19 | TGTGCCAGTACCACCACAGGGGGTAGCAATCAGCCCCAGCATTTT | CASTTTGGSNQPQHF
TRBJ2-2 | - | few | TRBV2 | TGTGCCAGCACGCAGAGGGCCCCCGGGGAGCTGTTTTTT | CASTQRAPGELFF
TRBJ2-7 | TRBD1 | many | TRBV4-1 | TGCGCCAGCAGCCAAGACGACAGGGGGCCGGGCGAGCAGTACTTC | CASSQDDRGPGEQYF
TRBJ2-5 | - | - | TRBV18 | TGTGCCAGCTCACCACCTGCCCAGTCAGAGACCCAGTACTTC | CASSPPAQSETQYF
TRBJ2-2 | - | once | TRBV6-1 | TGTGCCAGCTCAAGCGTTGGGGACGGGGAGCTGTTTTTT | CASSSVGDGELFF
TRBJ2-7 | - | few | TRBV27 | TGTGCCAGCAGTTTATCGAGCGACAGCTACGAGCAGTACTTC | CASSLSSDSYEQYF
TRBJ2-5 | TRBD1 | many | TRBV10-3 | TGTGCCATCAGTGAAAGGGGACAGGGTGAGACCCAGTACTTC | CAISERGQGETQYF
TRBJ2-5 | - | many | TRBV3-1 | TGTGCCAGCAGCCATTCTAACAGAAACCAAGAGACCCAGTACTTC | CASSHSNRNQETQYF
TRBJ1-6 | - | - | TRBV2 | TGTGCCAGCAGTTTACAAACCATCGGGGGGCCCCTCCACTTT | CASSLQTIGGPLHF
TRBJ2-7 | TRBD1 | many | TRBV5-1 | TGCGCCAGCAGCTGGGCCGGGACAGGGCGTGACGAGCAGTACTTC | CASSWAGTGRDEQYF
TRBJ2-1 | - | - | TRBV2 | TGTGCCAGCAGGGACCCGGGACGTAATGAGCAGTTCTTC | CASRDPGRNEQFF
TRBJ1-1 | - | many | TRBV24-1 | TGTGCCACCAGACAGAACACTGAAGCTTTCTTT | CATRQNTEAFF
TRBJ2-7 | - | many | TRBV5-1 | TGCGCCAGCAGCTTGAAAGGGAGCTCCTACGAGCAGTACTTC | CASSLKGSSYEQYF
TRBJ2-3 | TRBD2 | many | TRBV5-1 | TGCGCCAGCAGCTTAGGACCGGCTAGCGGGAGCACAGATACGCAGTATTTT | CASSLGPASGSTDTQYF
TRBJ2-1 | - | - | TRBV7-3 | TGTGCCAGCAGCCAACTGACCGGACGGAAGCAGTTCTTC | CASSQLTGRKQFF
TRBJ2-2 | - | few | TRBV15 | TGTGCCACCAGCAGAGACCCGGTGAACACCGGGGAGCTGTTTTTT | CATSRDPVNTGELFF
TRBJ2-7 | - | few | TRBV4-2 | TGTGCCAGCAGCCAGGACAGAGATACCTACGAGCAGTACTTC | CASSQDRDTYEQYF
TRBJ1-2 | TRBD1 | - | TRBV4-3 | TGCGCCAGCAGCCAAGGGACAGGGGCTACTAACTATGGCTACACCTTC | CASSQGTGATNYGYTF
TRBJ2-2 | - | few | TRBV15 | TGTGCCACCAGCAGAGAACAGGGAGATAACACCGGGGAGCTGTTTTTT | CATSREQGDNTGELFF
TRBJ2-1 | - | - | TRBV20-1 | TGCTGCGCTAGAGCGCGGGGAGATATCCGCCGGGACAATGAGCAGTTCTTC | CCARARGDIRRDNEQFF
TRBJ2-3 | TRBD2 | many | TRBV28 | TGTGCCAGCAGTTTGGCTAGCGGAGCTAGCACAGATACGCAGTATTTT | CASSLASGASTDTQYF